This T cell receptor (beta chain) stems from a study of CD8 T cells in ankylosing spondylitis. TCRdb called the 5' RACE reads again in MiXCR, with one record for every CDR3 protein. The repertoire holds some 90,000 distinct CDR3 sequences, with roughly 30% as singletons. This clonotype was recorded at least ten times. This CDR3 is 13 amino acids long. Trimming took 6 bases from V and 3 from J, leaving 11 bases between them. The TCR was taken from a male donor with ankylosing spondylitis or in good health (not recorded which). Source material: blood, either unsorted or a sorted T cell fraction (not recorded which). The chain has TRBV12-3 or TRBV12-4 and TRBJ2-5; D unresolved. CDR3 sequence: CASSPGRKETQYF. CDR3 nucleotides: TGTGCCAGCAGCCCCGGACGAAAAGAGACCCAGTACTTC.